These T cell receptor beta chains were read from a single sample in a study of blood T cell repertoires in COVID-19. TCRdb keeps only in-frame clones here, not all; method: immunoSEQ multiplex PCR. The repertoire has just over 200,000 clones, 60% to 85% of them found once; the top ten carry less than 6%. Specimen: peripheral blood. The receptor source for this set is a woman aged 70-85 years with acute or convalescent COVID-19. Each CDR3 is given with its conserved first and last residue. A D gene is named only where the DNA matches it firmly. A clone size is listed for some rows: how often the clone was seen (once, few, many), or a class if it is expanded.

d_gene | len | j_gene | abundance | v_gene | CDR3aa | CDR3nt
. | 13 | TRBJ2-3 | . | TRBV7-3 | CASSFAGADTQYF | TGTGCCAGCAGCTTCGCAGGGGCAGATACGCAGTATTTT
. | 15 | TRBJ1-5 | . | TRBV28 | CASTYFRVNNQPQHF | TGTGCCAGCACCTATTTTCGAGTAAACAATCAGCCCCAGCATTTT
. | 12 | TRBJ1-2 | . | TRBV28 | CASTSMEYGYTF | TGTGCCAGCACCTCGATGGAGTATGGCTACACCTTC
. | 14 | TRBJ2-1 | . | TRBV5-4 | CASSLGGPNNEQFF | TGTGCCAGCAGCCTCGGAGGGCCTAATAATGAGCAGTTCTTC
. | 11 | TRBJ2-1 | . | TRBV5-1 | CASSFLNEQFF | TGCGCCAGCAGCTTTCTCAATGAGCAGTTCTTC
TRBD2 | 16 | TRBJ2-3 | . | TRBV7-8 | CASSLELAGGGDTQYF | TGTGCCAGCAGCTTAGAACTAGCGGGAGGAGGAGATACGCAGTATTTT
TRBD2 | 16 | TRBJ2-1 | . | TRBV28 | CASSLTSGSVVNEQFF | TGTGCCAGCAGTTTGACTAGCGGGAGTGTGGTTAATGAGCAGTTCTTC
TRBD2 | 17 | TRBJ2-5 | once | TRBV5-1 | CASSSSGTSGSSETQYF | TGCGCCAGCAGCTCTTCCGGGACTAGCGGGAGTAGTGAGACCCAGTACTTC
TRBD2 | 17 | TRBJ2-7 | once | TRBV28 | CASSLLPGLAGSYEQYF | TGTGCCAGCAGTTTACTACCCGGACTAGCGGGATCCTACGAGCAGTACTTC
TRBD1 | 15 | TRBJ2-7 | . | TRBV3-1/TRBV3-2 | CASSQPTGGSYEQYF | TGTGCCAGCAGCCAACCGACAGGGGGGTCCTACGAGCAGTACTTC
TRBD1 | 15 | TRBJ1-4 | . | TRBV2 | CASSETGTDGEKLFF | TGTGCCAGCAGCGAAACCGGGACAGACGGTGAAAAACTGTTTTTT
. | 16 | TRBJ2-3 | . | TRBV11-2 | CASSTTTGLIEDTQYF | TGTGCCAGCAGCACGACTACCGGCCTGATTGAAGATACGCAGTATTTT
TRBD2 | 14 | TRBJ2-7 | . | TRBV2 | CASSEREGPYEQYF | TGTGCCAGCAGTGAGCGGGAGGGCCCCTACGAGCAGTACTTC
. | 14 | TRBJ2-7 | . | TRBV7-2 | CASSLRQVDYEQYF | TGTGCCAGCAGCTTACGACAGGTTGATTACGAGCAGTACTTC
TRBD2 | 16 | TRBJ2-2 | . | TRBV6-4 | CASSASGGVDTGELFF | TGTGCCAGCAGTGCCTCTGGGGGGGTAGACACCGGGGAGCTGTTTTTT
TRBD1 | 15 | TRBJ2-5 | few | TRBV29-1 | CSVKHGTGREETQYF | TGCAGCGTTAAACATGGGACAGGGAGGGAAGAGACCCAGTACTTC
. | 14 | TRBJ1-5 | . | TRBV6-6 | CASSSGTRDQPQHF | TGTGCCAGCAGTTCCGGGACAAGGGATCAGCCCCAGCATTTT
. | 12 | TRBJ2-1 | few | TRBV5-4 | CASSYTYNEQFF | TGTGCCAGCAGCTACACCTACAATGAGCAGTTCTTC